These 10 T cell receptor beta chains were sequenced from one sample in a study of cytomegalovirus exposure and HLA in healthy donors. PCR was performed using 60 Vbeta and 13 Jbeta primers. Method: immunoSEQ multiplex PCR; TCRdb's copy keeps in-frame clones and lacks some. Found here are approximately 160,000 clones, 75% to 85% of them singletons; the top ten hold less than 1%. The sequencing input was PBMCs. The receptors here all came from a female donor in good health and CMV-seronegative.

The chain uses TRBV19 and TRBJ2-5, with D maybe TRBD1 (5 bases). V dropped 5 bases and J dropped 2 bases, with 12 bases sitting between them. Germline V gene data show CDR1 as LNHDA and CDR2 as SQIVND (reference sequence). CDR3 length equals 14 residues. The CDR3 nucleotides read TGTGCCAGTAGTCTAAGACAGACACAAGAGACCCAGTACTTC. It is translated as CASSLRQTQETQYF. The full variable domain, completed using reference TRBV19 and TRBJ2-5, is DGGITQSPKYLFRKEGQNVTLSCEQNLNHDAMYWYRQDPGQGLRLIYYSQIVNDFQKGDIAEGYSVSREKKESFPLTVTSAQKNPTAFYLCASSLRQTQETQYFGPGTRLLVL.

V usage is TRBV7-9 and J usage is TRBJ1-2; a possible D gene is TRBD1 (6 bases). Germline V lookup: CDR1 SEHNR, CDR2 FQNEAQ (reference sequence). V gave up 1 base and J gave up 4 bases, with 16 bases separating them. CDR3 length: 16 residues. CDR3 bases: TGTGCCAGCAGCTTAGAGTCCGGGACACCTATCTATGGCTACACCTTC. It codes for CASSLESGTPIYGYTF.

CDR3 loop: CAWNQGGNQPQHF. DNA of the CDR3: TGTGCCTGGAATCAGGGCGGCAATCAGCCCCAGCATTTT. The chain links TRBV30 to TRBJ1-5, with a tentative D call TRBD1 (5 bases). Germline CDR1 GTSNPN, CDR2 SVGIG (reference sequence). Trimming took 4 bases from V and 2 from J, leaving 9 bases between them. There are 13 residues in the CDR3. Drawing the rest from reference TRBV30 and TRBJ1-5, the complete variable domain is SQTIHQWPATLVQPVGSPLSLECTVEGTSNPNLYWYRQAAGRGLQLLFYSVGIGQISSEVPQNLSASRPQDRQFILSSKKLLLSDSGFYLCAWNQGGNQPQHFGDGTRLSIL.

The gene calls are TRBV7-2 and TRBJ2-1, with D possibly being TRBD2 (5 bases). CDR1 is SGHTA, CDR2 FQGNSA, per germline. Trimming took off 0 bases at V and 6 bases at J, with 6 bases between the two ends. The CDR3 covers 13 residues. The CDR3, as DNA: TGTGCCAGCAGCTTAGCGCGGGTCAATGAGCAGTTCTTC. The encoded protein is CASSLARVNEQFF.

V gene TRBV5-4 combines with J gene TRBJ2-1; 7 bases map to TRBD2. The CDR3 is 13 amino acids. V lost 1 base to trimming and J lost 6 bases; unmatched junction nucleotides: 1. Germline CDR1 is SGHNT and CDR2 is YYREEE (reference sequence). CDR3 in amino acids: CASSLWGGNEQFF. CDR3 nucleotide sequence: TGTGCCAGCAGCTTGTGGGGGGGCAATGAGCAGTTCTTC. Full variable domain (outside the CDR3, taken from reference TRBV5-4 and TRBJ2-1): ETGVTQSPTHLIKTRGQQVTLRCSSQSGHNTVSWYQQALGQGPQFIFQYYREEENGRGNFPPRFSGLQFPNYSSELNVNALELDDSALYLCASSLWGGNEQFFGPGTRLTVL.

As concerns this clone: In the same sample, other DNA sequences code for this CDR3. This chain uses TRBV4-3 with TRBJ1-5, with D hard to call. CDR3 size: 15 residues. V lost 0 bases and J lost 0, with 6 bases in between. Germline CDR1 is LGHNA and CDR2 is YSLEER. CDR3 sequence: CASSQDPYSNQPQHF. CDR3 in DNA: TGCGCCAGCAGCCAAGACCCTTATAGCAATCAGCCCCAGCATTTT.

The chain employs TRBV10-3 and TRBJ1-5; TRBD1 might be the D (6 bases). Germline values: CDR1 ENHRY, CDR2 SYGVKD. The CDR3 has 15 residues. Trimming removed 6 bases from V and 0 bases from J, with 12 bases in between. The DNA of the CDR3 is TGTGCCATCAGCAGGACAGAAACTAGCAATCAGCCCCAGCATTTT. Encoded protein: CAISRTETSNQPQHF.

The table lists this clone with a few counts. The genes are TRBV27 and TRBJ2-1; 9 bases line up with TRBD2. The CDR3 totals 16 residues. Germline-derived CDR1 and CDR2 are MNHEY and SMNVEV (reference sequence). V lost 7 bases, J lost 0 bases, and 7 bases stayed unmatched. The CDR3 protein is CASTKLAGLSYNEQFF. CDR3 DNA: TGTGCCAGCACTAAACTAGCGGGCCTCTCCTACAATGAGCAGTTCTTC.

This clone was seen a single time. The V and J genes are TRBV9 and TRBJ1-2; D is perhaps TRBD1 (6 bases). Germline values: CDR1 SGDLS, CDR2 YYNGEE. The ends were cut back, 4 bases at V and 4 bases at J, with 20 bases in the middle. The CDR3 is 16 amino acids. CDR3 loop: CASSPDRSEIFYGYTF. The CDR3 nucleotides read TGTGCCAGCAGCCCTGACAGGAGCGAAATCTTCTATGGCTACACCTTC.

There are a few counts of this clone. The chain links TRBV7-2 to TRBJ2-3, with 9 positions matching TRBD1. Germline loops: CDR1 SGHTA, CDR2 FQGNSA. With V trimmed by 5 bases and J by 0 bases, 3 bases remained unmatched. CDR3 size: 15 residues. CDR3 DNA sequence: TGTGCCAGCAGCGGACAGGGGATAAGCACAGATACGCAGTATTTT. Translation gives CASSGQGISTDTQYF. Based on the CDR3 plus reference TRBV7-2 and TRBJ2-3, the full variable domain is GAGVSQSPSNKVTEKGKDVELRCDPISGHTALYWYRQSLGQGLEFLIYFQGNSAPDKSGLPSDRFSAERTGGSVSTLTIQRTQQEDSAVYLCASSGQGISTDTQYFGPGTRLTVL.